The source of this T cell receptor beta chain is a study of kidney transplant recipient with SARS-CoV-2 infection. A single record per CDR3 protein comes from TCRdb applying MiXCR to the reads. The sample includes fewer than 250,000 distinct CDR3 sequences, 29% of them seen just once. V was trimmed by 2 bases and J by 3 bases, leaving 14 bases between them. The CDR3 contains 15 residues. CDR1 SEHNR and CDR2 FQNEAQ come from the germline V gene (reference sequence). This clonotype was seen repeatedly, ten times or more. Source: a blood sample, taken at baseline and between days 110 and 120 from a kidney transplant recipient. The TCR comes from a male patient between 25 and 39 years old who had COVID-19 and was a kidney transplant recipient. Some of the T cells might come from the graft donor. This rearrangement joins TRBV7-9 to TRBJ2-7, with D perhaps given as TRBD1 or TRBD2 (5 bases each). CDR3 sequence reads: CASSLTLGVGYEQYF. The CDR3 DNA sequence: TGTGCCAGCAGCTTAACTTTGGGGGTGGGCTACGAGCAGTACTTC.